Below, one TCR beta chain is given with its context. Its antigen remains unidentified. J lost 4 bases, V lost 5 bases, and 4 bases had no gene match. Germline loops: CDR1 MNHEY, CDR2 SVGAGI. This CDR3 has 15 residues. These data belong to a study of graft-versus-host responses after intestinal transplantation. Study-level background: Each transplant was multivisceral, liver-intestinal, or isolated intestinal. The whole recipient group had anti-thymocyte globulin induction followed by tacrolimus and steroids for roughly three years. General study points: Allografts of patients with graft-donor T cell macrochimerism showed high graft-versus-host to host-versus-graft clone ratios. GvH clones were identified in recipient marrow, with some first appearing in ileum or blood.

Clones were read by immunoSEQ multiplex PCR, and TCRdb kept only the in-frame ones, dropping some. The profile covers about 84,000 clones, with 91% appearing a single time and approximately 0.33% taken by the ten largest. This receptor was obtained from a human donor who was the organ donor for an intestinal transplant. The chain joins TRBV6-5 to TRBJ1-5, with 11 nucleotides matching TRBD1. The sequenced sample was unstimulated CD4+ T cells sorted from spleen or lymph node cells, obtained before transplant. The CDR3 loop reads CASSRTGGENQPQHF. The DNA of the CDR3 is TGTGCCAGCAGTCGGACAGGGGGCGAGAATCAGCCCCAGCATTTT.